Below, one TCR beta chain is given with its context. V lost 7 bases, J lost 6 bases, and 3 bases stayed unmatched. CDR3 length: 13 residues. Germline-derived CDR1 and CDR2 are MDHEN and SYDVKM. Followed longitudinally, the Seattle patients had been enrolled during active infection. These data are taken from a study of blood T cell repertoires in COVID-19. On the study more broadly: Acute and convalescent COVID-19 specimens originated in the United States, Italy and Spain.

Authors' analysis steps: Reference gene primer amplification yielded estimated nucleated cell counts. Produced via immunoSEQ multiplex PCR; TCRdb's table is partial and in-frame only. The V and J calls and the clone size are those of that table, but D and trimming were determined from the DNA. The table shows about 50,000 clones, with 81% occurring only once. The material sequenced was peripheral blood. The source is a woman aged 80 or over with COVID-19, enrolled during active disease. This rearrangement joins TRBV28 to TRBJ2-4, with TRBD1 identical over 10 bases. The CDR3 DNA follows: TGTGCCAGCAATCGGGACAGGGGAAACATTCAGTACTTC. Translating it yields CASNRDRGNIQYF.